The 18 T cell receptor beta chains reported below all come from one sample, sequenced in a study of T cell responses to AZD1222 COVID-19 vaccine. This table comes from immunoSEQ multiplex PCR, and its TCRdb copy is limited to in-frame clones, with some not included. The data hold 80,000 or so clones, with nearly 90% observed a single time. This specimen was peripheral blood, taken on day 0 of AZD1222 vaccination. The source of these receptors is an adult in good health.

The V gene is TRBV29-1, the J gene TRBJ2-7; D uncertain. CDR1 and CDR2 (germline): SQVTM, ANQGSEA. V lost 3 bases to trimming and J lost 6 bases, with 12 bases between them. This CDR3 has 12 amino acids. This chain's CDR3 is CSVERQFGEQYF. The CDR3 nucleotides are TGCAGCGTTGAGAGGCAATTTGGCGAGCAGTACTTC.

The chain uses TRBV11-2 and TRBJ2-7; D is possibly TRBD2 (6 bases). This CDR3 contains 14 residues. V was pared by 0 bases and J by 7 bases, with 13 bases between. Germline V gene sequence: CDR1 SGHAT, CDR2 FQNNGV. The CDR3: CASSLDPGVSEQYF. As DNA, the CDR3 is TGTGCCAGCAGCTTAGATCCGGGAGTGAGTGAGCAGTACTTC.

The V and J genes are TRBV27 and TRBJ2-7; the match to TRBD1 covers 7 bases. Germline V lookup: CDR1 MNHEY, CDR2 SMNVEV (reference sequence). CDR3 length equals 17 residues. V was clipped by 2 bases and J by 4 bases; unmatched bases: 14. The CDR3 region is CASSLRYVEGAGYEQYF. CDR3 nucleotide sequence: TGTGCCAGCAGTTTACGATACGTCGAGGGGGCTGGTTACGAGCAGTACTTC.

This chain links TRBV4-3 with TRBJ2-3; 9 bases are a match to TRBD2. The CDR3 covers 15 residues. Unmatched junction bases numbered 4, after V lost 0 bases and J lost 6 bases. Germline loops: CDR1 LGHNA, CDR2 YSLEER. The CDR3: CASSQDASGGDTQYF. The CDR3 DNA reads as TGCGCCAGCAGCCAAGATGCCAGCGGGGGGGATACGCAGTATTTT.

In DNA, the CDR3 is TGTGCCAGCAGCCAATCTGGGAGCAATCAGCCCCAGCATTTT. Translated, it gives CASSQSGSNQPQHF. The chain carries TRBV3-1 (or the pseudogene TRBV3-2) and TRBJ1-5; D is ambiguous. The CDR3 has 14 amino acids. Germline V gene sequence: CDR1 LGHDT, CDR2 YNNKEL (reference sequence). Trimming removed 2 bases at V and 1 base at J, with 6 bases between.

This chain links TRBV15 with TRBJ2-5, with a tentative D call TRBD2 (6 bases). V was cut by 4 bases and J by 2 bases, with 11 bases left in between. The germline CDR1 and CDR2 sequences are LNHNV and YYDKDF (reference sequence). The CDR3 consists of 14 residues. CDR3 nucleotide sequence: TGTGCCACCAGCACGCGGGACGTTCAAGAGACCCAGTACTTC. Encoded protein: CATSTRDVQETQYF.

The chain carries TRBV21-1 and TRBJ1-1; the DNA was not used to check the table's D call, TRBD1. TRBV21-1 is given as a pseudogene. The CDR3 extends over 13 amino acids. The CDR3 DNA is TGTGCCAGCAGGGGCTATCTGAACACTGAAGCTTTCTTT. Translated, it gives CASRGYLNTEAFF.

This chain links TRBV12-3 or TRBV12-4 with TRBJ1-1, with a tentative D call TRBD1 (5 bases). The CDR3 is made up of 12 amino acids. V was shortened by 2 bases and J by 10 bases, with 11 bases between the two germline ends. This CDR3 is CASSLIRAAAFF. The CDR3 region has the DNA TGTGCCAGCAGTTTAATCAGGGCAGCAGCTTTCTTT.

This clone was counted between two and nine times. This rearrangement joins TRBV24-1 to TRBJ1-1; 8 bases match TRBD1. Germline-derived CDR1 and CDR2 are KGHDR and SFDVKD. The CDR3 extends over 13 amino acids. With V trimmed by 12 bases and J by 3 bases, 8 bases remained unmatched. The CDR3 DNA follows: TGTGCCGAAGGAAGGGGACAGGACACTGAAGCTTTCTTT. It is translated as CAEGRGQDTEAFF.

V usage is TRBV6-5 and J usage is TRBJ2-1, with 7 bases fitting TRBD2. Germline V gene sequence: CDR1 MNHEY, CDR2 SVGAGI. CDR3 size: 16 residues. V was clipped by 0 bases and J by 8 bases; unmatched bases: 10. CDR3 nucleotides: TGTGCCAGCAGTTACTCACTAGCGCGACTTGAGGATGAGCAGTTCTTC. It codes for CASSYSLARLEDEQFF.

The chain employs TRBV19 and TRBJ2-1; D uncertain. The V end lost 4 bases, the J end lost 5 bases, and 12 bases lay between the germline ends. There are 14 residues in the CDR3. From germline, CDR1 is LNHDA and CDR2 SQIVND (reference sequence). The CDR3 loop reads CASSNLASDNEQFF. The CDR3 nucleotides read TGTGCCAGTAGTAATCTTGCGTCGGACAATGAGCAGTTCTTC.

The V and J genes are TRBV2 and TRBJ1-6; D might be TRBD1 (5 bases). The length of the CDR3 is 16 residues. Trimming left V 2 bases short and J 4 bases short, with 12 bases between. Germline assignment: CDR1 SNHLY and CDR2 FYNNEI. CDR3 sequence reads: CASSERGNAYNSPLHF. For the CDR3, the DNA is TGTGCCAGCAGTGAACGGGGGAACGCATATAATTCACCCCTCCACTTT.

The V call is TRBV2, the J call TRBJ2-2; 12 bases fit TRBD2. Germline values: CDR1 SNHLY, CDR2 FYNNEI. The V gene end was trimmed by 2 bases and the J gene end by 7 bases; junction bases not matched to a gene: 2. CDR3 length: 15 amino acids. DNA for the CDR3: TGTGCCAGCAGTGAACTAGCGGGAGGGGTCGGGGAGCTGTTTTTT. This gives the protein CASSELAGGVGELFF.

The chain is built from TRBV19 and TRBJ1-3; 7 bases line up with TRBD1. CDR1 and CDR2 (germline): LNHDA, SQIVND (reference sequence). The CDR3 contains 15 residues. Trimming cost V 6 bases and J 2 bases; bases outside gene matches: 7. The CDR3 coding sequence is TGTGCCAGTAGGAGACAGGGAGGGACTGGAAACACCATATATTTT. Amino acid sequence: CASRRQGGTGNTIYF.

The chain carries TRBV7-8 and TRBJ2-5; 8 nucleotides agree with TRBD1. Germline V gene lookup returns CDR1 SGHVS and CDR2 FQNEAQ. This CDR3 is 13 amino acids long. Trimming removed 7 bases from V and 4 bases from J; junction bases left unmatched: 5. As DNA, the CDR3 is TGTGCCAGCATAGGACAGGGCTCAGAGACCCAGTACTTC. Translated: CASIGQGSETQYF.

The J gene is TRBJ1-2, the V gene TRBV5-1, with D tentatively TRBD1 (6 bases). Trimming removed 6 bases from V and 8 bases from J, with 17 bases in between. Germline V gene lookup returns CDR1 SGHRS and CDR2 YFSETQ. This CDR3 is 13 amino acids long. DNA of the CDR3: TGCGCCAGCAAAAGGCAGGGACACGAAGGCTACACCTTC. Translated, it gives CASKRQGHEGYTF.

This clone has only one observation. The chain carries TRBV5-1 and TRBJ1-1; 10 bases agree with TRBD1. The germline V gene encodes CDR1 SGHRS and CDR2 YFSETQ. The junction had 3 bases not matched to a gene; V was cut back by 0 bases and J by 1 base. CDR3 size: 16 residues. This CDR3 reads CASSLGGQGSNTEAFF. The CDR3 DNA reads TGCGCCAGCAGCTTGGGGGGACAGGGGTCGAACACTGAAGCTTTCTTT.

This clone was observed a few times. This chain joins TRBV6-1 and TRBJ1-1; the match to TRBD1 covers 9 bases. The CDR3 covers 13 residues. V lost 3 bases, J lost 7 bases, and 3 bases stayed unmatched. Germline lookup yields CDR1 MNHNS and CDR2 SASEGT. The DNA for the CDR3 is TGTGCCAGCAGTGAGACAGGGGGTCGTGAAGCTTTCTTT. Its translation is CASSETGGREAFF.